This TCR beta chain was retrieved from a study of cytomegalovirus exposure and HLA in healthy donors. General study points: An analysis done earlier found most TCR beta V segments productive about 87% or about 30% of the time. The study carried out a later analysis of TCR beta sequences. It associated some 17,000 of them with specific HLA alleles at a false discovery rate of 0.05.

At the time of sampling, donors were nominally healthy, though unrecorded immune exposures were likely. Details on this clone: Its antigen is unknown.

CDR3 length: 15 residues. Germline CDR1 SGHVS, CDR2 FNYEAQ. Trimming left V 1 base short and J 4 bases short, with 13 bases between. Primers for the PCR totalled 60 Vbeta and 13 Jbeta. Profiled with immunoSEQ multiplex PCR; TCRdb holds only in-frame clones, not every one. The sample holds around 130,000 clones, about 75% seen once. Specimen: PBMCs. The receptor comes from a middle-aged woman in good health and CMV-seropositive. The chain is built from TRBV7-6 and TRBJ1-2, with D possibly being TRBD1 (5 bases). CDR3 coding DNA: TGTGCCAGCAGCTTAGGGTCCGGGACTGGCTATGGCTACACCTTC. As protein: CASSLGSGTGYGYTF.